This T cell receptor beta chain was captured by sequencing in a study of Graves' ophthalmopathy and Graves' hyperthyroidism. RNA transcripts yielded amplified TCR beta CDR3 regions. Second-round multiplex PCR followed a first-round RT-PCR using HTBI primers. TCRdb re-called the multiplex PCR reads with MiXCR, one entry per CDR3 protein. Of more than 40,000 distinct CDR3 sequences listed, around 50% are singletons. Sequencing input: peripheral blood. The receptor was isolated from an adult man with Graves' ophthalmopathy.

In DNA form, the CDR3 reads TGTGCCAGCAGCTTGTTGCTAGCGGAGAAGCAGTTCTTC. It translates to CASSLLLAEKQFF. The gene calls are TRBV5-6 and TRBJ2-1; TRBD2 agrees at 7 bases. The CDR3 is made up of 13 amino acids. The germline CDR1 and CDR2 sequences are SGHDT and YYEEEE. Unmatched junction bases numbered 6, after V lost 1 base and J lost 11 bases.